This is a list of T cell receptor beta chains from one sample in a study of blood T cell repertoires in COVID-19. Using immunoSEQ multiplex PCR, the repertoire was profiled, and TCRdb retains in-frame clones only, with some absent. The sample holds about 170,000 clones, approximately 83% seen once. Sequencing was carried out using peripheral blood. These receptors were collected from a woman over 75 with acute or convalescent COVID-19. Each CDR3 is given with its conserved first and last residue. The order of the fields is J gene, V gene, CDR3 protein.

J gene: TRBJ2-3; V gene: TRBV7-9; CDR3 protein: CASSEASGITDTQYF
J gene: TRBJ2-7; V gene: TRBV28; CDR3 protein: CASKEGAYEQYF
J gene: TRBJ2-7; V gene: TRBV5-1; CDR3 protein: CASSAYRGETSYEQYF
J gene: TRBJ2-1; V gene: TRBV7-2; CDR3 protein: CASSLDLDRNEQFF
J gene: TRBJ2-5; V gene: TRBV5-1; CDR3 protein: CASSLDPRETQYF
J gene: TRBJ2-7; V gene: TRBV5-4; CDR3 protein: CASSSDAGGNEQYF
J gene: TRBJ2-1; V gene: TRBV27; CDR3 protein: CASSPRGDGNEQFF
J gene: TRBJ2-1; V gene: TRBV4-1; CDR3 protein: CASSQGAGLAGDYNEQFF
J gene: TRBJ1-2; V gene: TRBV28; CDR3 protein: CASSLFVDVVGQQPSNYGYTF
J gene: TRBJ1-2; V gene: TRBV7-2; CDR3 protein: CASSLVAGVNYGYTF
J gene: TRBJ1-1; V gene: TRBV5-1; CDR3 protein: CASSLGSNTEAFF
J gene: TRBJ1-5; V gene: TRBV9; CDR3 protein: CASSVAPYSNQPQHF
J gene: TRBJ1-5; V gene: TRBV6-2/TRBV6-3; CDR3 protein: CASSTRQGGNQPQHF
J gene: TRBJ1-1; V gene: TRBV6-4; CDR3 protein: CASTRDSRGDTEAFF
J gene: TRBJ2-1; V gene: TRBV7-9; CDR3 protein: CASSLDLSIYNEQFF
J gene: TRBJ1-3; V gene: TRBV5-1; CDR3 protein: CASSLETGGNTIYF
J gene: TRBJ1-1; V gene: TRBV30; CDR3 protein: CAWSVGVGTEAFF
J gene: TRBJ1-5; V gene: TRBV4-1; CDR3 protein: CASSQDWRDGSPQHF
J gene: TRBJ1-6; V gene: TRBV7-9; CDR3 protein: CASSLEDKNSPLHF
J gene: TRBJ1-1; V gene: TRBV11-2; CDR3 protein: CASSQISRTEAFF
J gene: TRBJ2-2; V gene: TRBV11-3; CDR3 protein: CASSSGDTTGELFF
J gene: TRBJ1-2; V gene: TRBV19; CDR3 protein: CASSIRTGGNLNYGYTF
J gene: TRBJ1-5; V gene: TRBV2; CDR3 protein: CASSPREGRNQPQHF
J gene: TRBJ1-4; V gene: TRBV5-1; CDR3 protein: CASSLQTGGPGGEKLFF
J gene: TRBJ1-3; V gene: TRBV9; CDR3 protein: CASSGQPISGNTIYF
J gene: TRBJ2-5; V gene: TRBV3-1/TRBV3-2; CDR3 protein: CASSQAAGGLETQYF
J gene: TRBJ2-3; V gene: TRBV4-3; CDR3 protein: CASSQERRTDTQYF
J gene: TRBJ2-7; V gene: TRBV28; CDR3 protein: CASTGRQGALYEQYF
J gene: TRBJ1-2; V gene: TRBV6-5; CDR3 protein: CASDPSGISYGYTF
J gene: TRBJ2-7; V gene: TRBV7-2; CDR3 protein: CASSLAVWGTGPSSYEQYF
J gene: TRBJ1-4; V gene: TRBV27; CDR3 protein: CASSEQGEKLFF
J gene: TRBJ2-5; V gene: TRBV5-1; CDR3 protein: CASSLWTGQETQYF
J gene: TRBJ1-2; V gene: TRBV6-2/TRBV6-3; CDR3 protein: CASSYGGDYGYTF
J gene: TRBJ2-3; V gene: TRBV7-2; CDR3 protein: CASSSRTGNTDTQYF
J gene: TRBJ2-1; V gene: TRBV10-1; CDR3 protein: CASSEAPSSYNEQFF
J gene: TRBJ2-2; V gene: TRBV3-1/TRBV3-2; CDR3 protein: CASSQGLAGEFRTGELFF
J gene: TRBJ1-4; V gene: TRBV11-2; CDR3 protein: CASSFPGTGGEKLFF
J gene: TRBJ2-1; V gene: TRBV12-3/TRBV12-4; CDR3 protein: CASSFQGYNEQFF
J gene: TRBJ2-7; V gene: TRBV4-3; CDR3 protein: CASSQVGNEVPYEQYF
J gene: TRBJ2-2; V gene: TRBV5-1; CDR3 protein: CASSLTKNTGELFF
J gene: TRBJ1-1; V gene: TRBV13; CDR3 protein: CASSRGQGQNTEAFF
J gene: TRBJ2-7; V gene: TRBV5-4; CDR3 protein: CASSLAAIQNWQYF
J gene: TRBJ2-7; V gene: TRBV7-3; CDR3 protein: CASSLVPSSYEQYF
J gene: TRBJ1-2; V gene: TRBV7-9; CDR3 protein: CASSFDLEAPYGYTF
J gene: TRBJ1-3; V gene: TRBV28; CDR3 protein: CASTEGGVAGNTIYF
J gene: TRBJ1-1; V gene: TRBV28; CDR3 protein: CASSFGRGFEAFF
J gene: TRBJ1-5; V gene: TRBV30; CDR3 protein: CAWSLEGGEPQHF
J gene: TRBJ1-1; V gene: TRBV6-5; CDR3 protein: CASSFLTGEYTEAFF
J gene: TRBJ1-5; V gene: TRBV28; CDR3 protein: CASSPMDRGRNQPQHF
J gene: TRBJ1-5; V gene: TRBV19; CDR3 protein: CASRSTLESNQPQHF
J gene: TRBJ1-3; V gene: TRBV5-1; CDR3 protein: CASSASGTVSGNTIYF
J gene: TRBJ1-5; V gene: TRBV4-1; CDR3 protein: CASSQHSWQGNQPQHF
J gene: TRBJ1-1; V gene: TRBV19; CDR3 protein: CASSLWTGVVNTEAFF
J gene: TRBJ1-1; V gene: TRBV7-9; CDR3 protein: CASSTGGTEAFF
J gene: TRBJ2-2; V gene: TRBV6-2/TRBV6-3; CDR3 protein: CASSDPGGTGELFF
J gene: TRBJ2-1; V gene: TRBV29-1; CDR3 protein: CSVERGGSYNEQFF
J gene: TRBJ1-2; V gene: TRBV7-2; CDR3 protein: CASSLGAGSGYGYTF
J gene: TRBJ2-2; V gene: TRBV7-2; CDR3 protein: CASSADAVDGELFF
J gene: TRBJ2-5; V gene: TRBV6-6; CDR3 protein: CASSFSRETQYF